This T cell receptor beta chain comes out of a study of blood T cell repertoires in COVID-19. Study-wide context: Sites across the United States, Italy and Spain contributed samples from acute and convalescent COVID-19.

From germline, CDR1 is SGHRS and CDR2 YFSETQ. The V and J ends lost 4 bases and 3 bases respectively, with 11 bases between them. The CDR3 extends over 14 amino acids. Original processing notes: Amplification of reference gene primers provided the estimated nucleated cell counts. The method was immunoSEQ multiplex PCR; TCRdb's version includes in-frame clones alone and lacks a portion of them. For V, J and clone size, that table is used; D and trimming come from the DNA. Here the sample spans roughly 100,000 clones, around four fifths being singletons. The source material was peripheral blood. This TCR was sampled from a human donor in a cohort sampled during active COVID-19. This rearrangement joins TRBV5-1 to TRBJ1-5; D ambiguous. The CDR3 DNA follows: TGCGCCAGCAGCCCGGAGGGCAACAATCAGCCCCAGCATTTT. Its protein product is CASSPEGNNQPQHF. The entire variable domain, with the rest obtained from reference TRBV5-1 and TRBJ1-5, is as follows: KAGVTQTPRYLIKTRGQQVTLSCSPISGHRSVSWYQQTPGQGLQFLFEYFSETQRNKGNFPGRFSGRQFSNSRSEMNVSTLELGDSALYLCASSPEGNNQPQHFGDGTRLSIL.